A single sample gave rise to the 5 T cell receptor beta chains below, sequenced in a study of blood T cells in healthy people across ages. It was with a sample-barcoded 5' primer and a J-beta primer mix that a second PCR of roughly 7 to 12 cycles was run. TCRdb reprocessed the 5' RACE reads via MiXCR and lists one record per CDR3 protein. The sample holds 730,000 or so distinct CDR3 sequences, around 46% seen once. The sequenced material came from blood. The receptors stem from an older woman in good health.

This sequence joins TRBV20-1 and TRBJ2-3, with 7 bases that match TRBD1. Germline CDR1 reads DFQATT; CDR2 reads SNEGSKA (reference sequence). The CDR3 contains 17 residues. Losses at the gene ends were 6 bases for V and 0 bases for J; bases not matched to a gene: 15. Written as DNA, the CDR3 is TGCAGTGCAGACACAGGGGCGGTCTTTTTAAGCACAGATACGCAGTATTTT. The encoded protein is CSADTGAVFLSTDTQYF.

About this clonotype: The junction and the germline gene differ at one end; a read error may be behind it. The rearrangement links TRBV27 to TRBJ2-7; D is unclear. From germline, CDR1 is MNHEY and CDR2 SMNVEV (reference sequence). CDR3 length: 15 amino acids. The CDR3 sequence is CASSPRMTRIYVQYF. CDR3 nucleotides: TGTGCCAGCAGTCCACGAATGACACGGATCTACGTGCAGTACTTC.

The chain employs TRBV29-1 and TRBJ2-7; D gene unclear. This CDR3 region has 17 residues. V was cut by 6 bases and J by 4 bases, with 28 bases left in between. From germline, CDR1 is SQVTM and CDR2 ANQGSEA. CDR3 region: CSVTNLGALDGLYEQYF. The DNA of the CDR3 is TGCAGCGTAACCAACCTAGGAGCTCTTGACGGATTATACGAGCAGTACTTC.

This sequence joins TRBV5-1 and TRBJ2-3, with 9 bases lining up with TRBD2. The CDR3 totals 17 residues. J lost 3 bases, V lost 0 bases, and 8 bases had no gene match. Germline V gene data show CDR1 as SGHRS and CDR2 as YFSETQ. The CDR3 here is CASSLVSSGAGTDTQYF. DNA for the CDR3: TGCGCCAGCAGCTTGGTGTCTAGCGGGGCGGGAACAGATACGCAGTATTTT. Supplemented by reference TRBV5-1 and TRBJ2-3, the full variable domain reads KAGVTQTPRYLIKTRGQQVTLSCSPISGHRSVSWYQQTPGQGLQFLFEYFSETQRNKGNFPGRFSGRQFSNSRSEMNVSTLELGDSALYLCASSLVSSGAGTDTQYFGPGTRLTVL.

This clonotype was found many times. The J gene is TRBJ2-3, the V gene TRBV29-1; D is perhaps TRBD1 (6 bases). V was pared by 6 bases and J by 6 bases, with 22 bases between. The CDR3 sequence is 15 residues long. Germline values: CDR1 SQVTM, CDR2 ANQGSEA. The CDR3 coding sequence is TGCAGCGTCGATATAAACAGGGTCAATCGTGATACGCAGTATTTT. It yields the protein CSVDINRVNRDTQYF.